The T cell receptor beta chain described here comes from a study of T-cell reconstitution after alpha-beta-depleted transplantation in children. Findings and limits, study-wide: There were reportedly several hundred expanded graft clones from which alpha-beta T cells came about two months after transplant. Some patients' high day-60 TCRbeta diversity was attributed to recipient cells surviving conditioning.

This CDR3 region has 14 residues. Losses at the gene ends were 5 bases for V and 5 bases for J; bases not matched to a gene: 7. From germline, CDR1 is MNHEY and CDR2 SVGEGT. Comment on this clonotype: Its antigen remains unknown.

Unique molecular identifiers featured in how the TCRbeta library was prepared. From the PCR reads, TCRdb called clonotypes with MiXCR, one entry per CDR3 protein. The sample has about 200,000 distinct CDR3 sequences, about 6.6% seen once. This receptor was identified in a boy aged 2 to 10 with acute lymphoblastic leukemia, due to receive a stem cell transplant. The material was PBMCs, obtained before TCRalphabeta/CD19-depleted stem cell transplant. The chain has TRBV6-2 or TRBV6-3 and TRBJ2-5, with 8 nucleotides matching TRBD1. CDR3: CASSEDRAGETQYF. Here the CDR3 DNA reads TGTGCCAGCAGTGAGGACAGGGCCGGGGAGACCCAGTACTTC.